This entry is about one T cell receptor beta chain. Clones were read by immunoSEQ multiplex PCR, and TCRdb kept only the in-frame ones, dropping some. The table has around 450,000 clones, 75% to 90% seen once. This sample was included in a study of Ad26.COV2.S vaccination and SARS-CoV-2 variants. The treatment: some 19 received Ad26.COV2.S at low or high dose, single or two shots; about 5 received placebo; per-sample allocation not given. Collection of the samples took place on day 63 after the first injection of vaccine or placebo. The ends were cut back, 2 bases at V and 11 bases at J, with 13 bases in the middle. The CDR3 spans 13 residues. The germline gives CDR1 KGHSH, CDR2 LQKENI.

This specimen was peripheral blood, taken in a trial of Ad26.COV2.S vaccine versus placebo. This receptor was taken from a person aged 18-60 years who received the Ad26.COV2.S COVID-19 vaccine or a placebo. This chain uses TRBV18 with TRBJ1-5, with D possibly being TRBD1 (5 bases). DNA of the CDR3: TGTGCCAGCTCACCAACAGGCCCCAGGGCCCAGCATTTT. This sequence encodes CASSPTGPRAQHF.